The 2 T cell receptor beta chains listed next were all sequenced from one sample in a study of shared clonotypes between healthy human individuals. Repertoires were generated with immunoSEQ multiplex PCR, while TCRdb's copy carries only in-frame clones and drops some. This sample yields under 2,500,000 clones, of which around 95% are seen a single time; approximately 0.13% belongs to the top ten. The specimen was naive CD4+ T cells sorted from blood. Subset of the sample: CD45RA+ positively selected. These receptors originate from a man aged 18 to 29 in good health.

V gene TRBV6-5 combines with J gene TRBJ2-5; D gene unclear. V was pared by 8 bases and J by 2 bases, with 18 bases between. The CDR3 has 15 amino acids. Germline V gives CDR1 MNHEY, CDR2 SVGAGI. The CDR3 nucleotides are TGTGCCAGCGGCGTGCATGAAAGGGTACAAGAGACCCAGTACTTC. This sequence encodes CASGVHERVQETQYF.

The J gene is TRBJ1-6, the V gene TRBV18, with D tentatively TRBD1 (6 bases). Trimming left V 2 bases short and J 6 bases short, with 14 bases between. This CDR3 comprises 16 residues. Germline V gene lookup returns CDR1 KGHSH and CDR2 LQKENI. The CDR3 nucleotides read TGTGCCAGCTCACCATTGGGGGGCGAGGTTAATTCACCCCTCCACTTT. Translation: CASSPLGGEVNSPLHF.